These 32 T cell receptor beta chains were sequenced from one sample in a study of shared clonotypes between healthy human individuals (dated by TCRdb to 2020 to 2021). CD8 naive samples consisted of CD45RO-negative cells that were positively selected for CCR7, yielding a CD45RA+CCR7+ population without TemRA cells. Libraries were constructed by the immunoSEQ multiplex PCR assay. This is the immuneACCESS table as TCRdb keeps it, with only in-frame sequences that have V and J called. A part of the clones is gone; compared with another copy, unresolved V genes explain less than half, and the rest is unexplained. This sample lists about 600,000 clones; 95% to 98% were detected once. The ten top clones hold roughly 0.29% of the sample. The sample consisted of naive CD8+ T cells sorted from blood. The intended sense of this specimen's cell subset or site label: CD45RA+CCR7+. Receptors were obtained from a man aged 25 to 40 in good health.

The chain is built from TRBV27 and TRBJ2-1, with 8 bases fitting TRBD2. J lost 10 bases, V lost 8 bases, and 10 bases had no gene match. CDR1 and CDR2 from the germline V gene are MNHEY and SMNVEV (reference sequence). This CDR3 contains 13 residues. The CDR3 region is CASSSDSGTEQFF. CDR3 coding DNA: TGTGCCAGCTCCAGTGATAGCGGGACCGAGCAGTTCTTC.

The V and J genes are TRBV5-6 and TRBJ2-3, with TRBD1 identical over 10 bases. CDR3 length: 16 residues. The germline gives CDR1 SGHDT, CDR2 YYEEEE. V lost 4 bases to trimming and J lost 0 bases; unmatched junction nucleotides: 5. CDR3 in amino acids: CASSSDRGPSTDTQYF. In DNA, the CDR3 is TGTGCCAGCAGCAGCGACAGGGGGCCGAGCACAGATACGCAGTATTTT.

J is TRBJ2-7 and V is TRBV6-5, with 9 bases aligning to TRBD2. CDR1 MNHEY and CDR2 SVGAGI come from the germline V gene. Germline trimming cut 5 bases from V and 6 bases from J; bases unmatched to any gene: 8. CDR3 length: 14 amino acids. DNA of the CDR3: TGTGCCAGCAGTCAATTAGCGGGAGCTCCCGAGCAGTACTTC. Protein sequence: CASSQLAGAPEQYF.

V gene TRBV7-9 combines with J gene TRBJ2-1, with a tentative D call TRBD1 (6 bases). CDR3 length: 14 residues. Germline lookup yields CDR1 SEHNR and CDR2 FQNEAQ (reference sequence). V dropped 4 bases and J dropped 6 bases, with 13 bases sitting between them. The CDR3 here is CASSYAPRGNEQFF. DNA for the CDR3: TGTGCCAGCAGCTACGCCCCCAGGGGCAATGAGCAGTTCTTC.

V is TRBV30 and J is TRBJ2-7, with D tentatively TRBD2 (7 bases). CDR3 length: 12 amino acids. Deletions cut 4 bases from V and 7 bases from J, with 14 bases between. CDR1 and CDR2 (germline): GTSNPN, SVGIG (reference sequence). CDR3 in DNA: TGTGCCTGGACCCTGGGGGGGCAGGAGCAGTACTTC. Its protein is CAWTLGGQEQYF.

This rearrangement joins TRBV29-1 to TRBJ2-5, with D possibly being TRBD1 (6 bases). Deletions cut 0 bases from V and 2 bases from J, with 13 bases between. This CDR3 is built from 15 residues. Looked up from germline, CDR1 is SQVTM and CDR2 is ANQGSEA. CDR3 loop: CSVEDQYREQETQYF. For the CDR3, the DNA is TGCAGCGTTGAAGATCAATACAGGGAGCAAGAGACCCAGTACTTC.

The V call is TRBV29-1, the J call TRBJ2-5, with a possible D match to TRBD1 (6 bases). The ends were cut back, 1 base at V and 7 bases at J, with 13 bases in the middle. Germline lookup yields CDR1 SQVTM and CDR2 ANQGSEA. CDR3 length: 13 residues. The CDR3 DNA follows: TGCAGCGTTGAAGTTCAGGGGTTGGGGACCCAGTACTTC. Encoded protein: CSVEVQGLGTQYF.

This chain joins TRBV4-1 and TRBJ2-7; 9 bases match TRBD2. Germline lookup yields CDR1 MGHRA and CDR2 YSYEKL. CDR3 length: 16 residues. After removal of 0 bases from V and 1 base from J, the junction contained 4 bases not matched to a gene. CDR3 bases: TGCGCCAGCAGCCAAGAAGGGACTAGCTCTTCCTACGAGCAGTACTTC. This codes for CASSQEGTSSSYEQYF.

The chain combines TRBV11-2 with TRBJ2-7; TRBD1 agrees at 8 bases. Germline loops: CDR1 SGHAT, CDR2 FQNNGV. Trimming at V came to 5 bases and at J to 1 base, leaving 10 bases not matched to a gene. The CDR3 has 16 residues. CDR3 sequence: CASSHTDRGMSYEQYF. Written as DNA, the CDR3 is TGTGCCAGCAGCCACACTGACAGGGGCATGTCCTACGAGCAGTACTTC.

The gene calls are TRBV29-1 and TRBJ2-1; D is unresolved. V lost 7 bases to trimming and J lost 8 bases, with 12 bases between them. The CDR3 is 11 amino acids. From germline, CDR1 is SQVTM and CDR2 ANQGSEA. CDR3 in amino acids: CSAQTRDEQFF. In DNA, the CDR3 is TGCAGCGCCCAGACTCGGGATGAGCAGTTCTTC.

The DNA for the CDR3 is TGCGCCAGCAGTCAATTTCGACTCCTGCTAGAGACCCAGTACTTC. This codes for CASSQFRLLLETQYF. The chain is built from TRBV23-1 and TRBJ2-5; unclear D gene. TRBV23-1 is noted as an ORF with a role that remains uncertain. The CDR3 has 15 residues. V gave up 1 base and J gave up 4 bases, with 13 bases separating them.

This clone was detected once. The V and J genes are TRBV7-9 and TRBJ2-2; unclear D gene. Germline V CDR1 and CDR2: SEHNR, FQNEAQ (reference sequence). There are 14 residues in the CDR3. V dropped 1 base and J dropped 6 bases, with 9 bases sitting between them. CDR3 nucleotides: TGTGCCAGCAGCTTAGAAGGGTACTCCGGGGAGCTGTTTTTT. This translates into CASSLEGYSGELFF.

J is TRBJ2-7 and V is TRBV7-9; 7 nucleotides line up with TRBD1. The V segment lost 5 bases and the J segment 3 bases; nucleotides outside the gene matches: 10. The CDR3 runs 15 residues. CDR1 SEHNR and CDR2 FQNEAQ come from the germline V gene (reference sequence). The CDR3 loop is CASSPTGTAGYEQYF. CDR3 sequence (DNA): TGTGCCAGCAGCCCCACCGGGACAGCAGGCTACGAGCAGTACTTC.

This chain uses TRBV25-1 with TRBJ2-1, with TRBD2 identical over 8 bases. The junction had 4 bases not matched to a gene; V was cut back by 4 bases and J by 2 bases. The CDR3 length is 15 residues. CDR1 is MGHDK, CDR2 SYGVNS, per germline. The CDR3 sequence is CASSVGTSAYNEQFF. The CDR3, as DNA: TGTGCCAGCAGTGTCGGGACTAGTGCCTACAATGAGCAGTTCTTC.

The chain uses TRBV7-8 and TRBJ2-7, with D perhaps being TRBD1 or TRBD2 (7 bases each). Germline CDR1 SGHVS, CDR2 FQNEAQ. Trimming removed 6 bases at V and 5 bases at J, with 20 bases between. This CDR3 contains 15 residues. The CDR3 sequence is CASSPGRQGGHEQYF. The CDR3 nucleotides read TGTGCCAGCAGTCCCGGCAGACAGGGAGGGCACGAGCAGTACTTC.

To note about this clone: In the same sample, other DNA sequences code for this CDR3. The chain is built from TRBV18 and TRBJ2-5; D is ambiguous. The V end lost 5 bases, the J end lost 2 bases, and 3 bases lay between the germline ends. Germline V gene sequence: CDR1 KGHSH, CDR2 LQKENI. This CDR3 contains 11 residues. The DNA of the CDR3 is TGTGCCAGCTCATCGCAAGAGACCCAGTACTTC. Protein: CASSSQETQYF.

The chain has TRBV4-3 and TRBJ1-1; tentative D call: TRBD1 (6 bases). This CDR3 region has 15 residues. V was trimmed by 1 base and J by 2 bases, leaving 11 bases between them. CDR1 LGHNA and CDR2 YSLEER come from the germline V gene. Here the CDR3 reads CASSQVGQINTEAFF. CDR3 coding DNA: TGCGCCAGCAGCCAAGTAGGACAGATTAACACTGAAGCTTTCTTT.

The CDR3 loop reads CSVETGLSNQPQHF. CDR3 bases: TGCAGCGTGGAGACAGGTTTGAGCAATCAGCCCCAGCATTTT. This sequence joins TRBV29-1 and TRBJ1-5, with D possibly being TRBD1 (6 bases). The germline gives CDR1 SQVTM, CDR2 ANQGSEA. This CDR3 is built from 14 residues. Trimming pared 6 bases from V and 1 base from J, leaving 13 bases between.

J is TRBJ2-5 and V is TRBV27; D is unclear. The CDR3 is 10 residues long. Trimming took off 10 bases at V and 1 base at J, with 4 bases between the two ends. Germline CDR1 MNHEY, CDR2 SMNVEV (reference sequence). The CDR3, as DNA: TGTGCCAACTTCCAAGAGACCCAGTACTTC. It translates to CANFQETQYF.

The chain combines TRBV7-2 with TRBJ2-7; tentatively, D is TRBD1 (6 bases). Between the trimmed V and J ends, which lost 4 bases and 2 bases, there was a span of 18 bases. The CDR3 loop spans 16 amino acids. The germline V gene has CDR1 SGHTA and CDR2 FQGNSA. The CDR3 nucleotides are TGTGCCAGCAGCTCCTACCTAACAGGGCCCACCTACGAGCAGTACTTC. Amino acids: CASSSYLTGPTYEQYF.

This chain links TRBV7-9 with TRBJ1-1; D unresolved. The germline V gene has CDR1 SEHNR and CDR2 FQNEAQ (reference sequence). V was clipped by 3 bases and J by 1 base, with 6 bases between them. The CDR3 is 13 amino acids. The CDR3 bases are TGTGCCAGCAGCTTCGTGGGGAACACTGAAGCTTTCTTT. Translation: CASSFVGNTEAFF.

This clone was detected once. The chain links TRBV7-2 to TRBJ2-7; 10 nucleotides line up with TRBD2. Germline V gene sequence: CDR1 SGHTA, CDR2 FQGNSA. With V trimmed by 5 bases and J by 4 bases, 5 bases remained unmatched. The CDR3 is 14 amino acids. CDR3 loop: CASSPLAGEYEQYF. As DNA, the CDR3 is TGTGCCAGCAGCCCGCTAGCGGGAGAATACGAGCAGTACTTC.

V gene TRBV19 combines with J gene TRBJ2-7; D is possibly TRBD1 (6 bases). V lost 5 bases to trimming and J lost 4 bases, with 21 bases between them. The CDR3 consists of 16 residues. The germline gives CDR1 LNHDA, CDR2 SQIVND (reference sequence). DNA for the CDR3: TGTGCCAGTAGTTACACCTCCATCGGGACAAAATACGAGCAGTACTTC. This encodes CASSYTSIGTKYEQYF. Complete variable domain (other parts from reference TRBV19 and TRBJ2-7): DGGITQSPKYLFRKEGQNVTLSCEQNLNHDAMYWYRQDPGQGLRLIYYSQIVNDFQKGDIAEGYSVSREKKESFPLTVTSAQKNPTAFYLCASSYTSIGTKYEQYFGPGTRLTVT.

V gene TRBV5-4 combines with J gene TRBJ2-1; tentative D call: TRBD2 (6 bases). From germline, CDR1 is SGHNT and CDR2 YYREEE (reference sequence). Trimming left V 3 bases short and J 0 bases short, with 13 bases between. The CDR3 covers 16 residues. DNA for the CDR3: TGTGCCAGCAGCTCATTAGCGGAAACCTCCTACAATGAGCAGTTCTTC. Translated, it gives CASSSLAETSYNEQFF.

The chain carries TRBV10-1 and TRBJ1-1; TRBD1 aligns across 10 bases. Germline-derived CDR1 and CDR2 are WNHNN and SYGVQD (reference sequence). The CDR3 consists of 13 residues. J was trimmed by 8 bases and V by 7 bases; bases with no gene match: 7. CDR3 loop: CASTWDRGTEAFF. The CDR3 nucleotides are TGCGCCAGCACTTGGGACAGGGGAACCGAAGCTTTCTTT.

This clone showed up just once. The chain uses TRBV4-3 and TRBJ2-4; maybe TRBD2 (6 bases). The CDR3 totals 16 residues. Trimming cost V 1 base and J 2 bases, with 12 bases left between them. CDR1 is LGHNA and CDR2 is YSLEER in the germline V gene. Here the CDR3 reads CASSQGEAVTKNIQYF. The CDR3 nucleotides read TGCGCCAGCAGCCAAGGGGAGGCGGTGACCAAAAACATTCAGTACTTC.

The V call is TRBV6-6, the J call TRBJ2-2, with 8 bases matching TRBD2. CDR1 is MNHNY and CDR2 is SVGAGI in the germline V gene (reference sequence). The CDR3 runs to 13 residues. V was pared by 6 bases and J by 5 bases, with 2 bases of the junction left unmatched. DNA for the CDR3: TGTGCCAGCAGCAGCGGGGGAACCGGGGAGCTGTTTTTT. It is translated as CASSSGGTGELFF.

The V and J genes are TRBV11-2 and TRBJ2-7; 8 bases are shared with TRBD2. J was trimmed by 6 bases and V by 6 bases; bases with no gene match: 19. The germline V gene encodes CDR1 SGHAT and CDR2 FQNNGV. The length of the CDR3 is 17 residues. DNA of the CDR3: TGTGCCAGCAGTTTCCAACACGCACTTAACGGGAGGGCCGAGCAGTACTTC. It encodes CASSFQHALNGRAEQYF. The whole variable domain, remainder taken from reference TRBV11-2 and TRBJ2-7, is EAGVAQSPRYKIIEKRQSVAFWCNPISGHATLYWYQQILGQGPKLLIQFQNNGVVDDSQLPKDRFSAERLKGVDSTLKIQPAKLEDSAVYLCASSFQHALNGRAEQYFGPGTRLTVT.

J is TRBJ2-1 and V is TRBV4-1; TRBD2 aligns across 10 bases. The CDR3 has 18 amino acids. Per germline, CDR1 MGHRA and CDR2 YSYEKL. V dropped 3 bases and J dropped 4; count of bases not matched to a gene: 12. The CDR3 sequence is CASSHHPARTSGYNEQFF. As DNA, the CDR3 is TGCGCCAGCAGCCATCACCCCGCCCGGACTAGCGGTTACAATGAGCAGTTCTTC.

The V call is TRBV11-3, the J call TRBJ2-1; tentatively, D is TRBD2 (5 bases). Germline loops: CDR1 SGHNT, CDR2 YENEEA. The CDR3 sequence is 14 residues long. The V end lost 5 bases, the J end lost 8 bases, and 16 bases lay between the germline ends. CDR3 DNA sequence: TGTGCCAGCAGCCCCCGGACCGGGGTTGATGAGCAGTTCTTC. This encodes CASSPRTGVDEQFF. The variable domain in full, with the rest retrieved from reference TRBV11-3 and TRBJ2-1, is EAGVVQSPRYKIIEKKQPVAFWCNPISGHNTLYWYLQNLGQGPELLIRYENEEAVDDSQLPKDRFSAERLKGVDSTLKIQPAELGDSAVYLCASSPRTGVDEQFFGPGTRLTVL.

The chain has TRBV25-1 and TRBJ1-5; D might be TRBD1 (6 bases). This CDR3 spans 14 amino acids. CDR1 is MGHDK and CDR2 is SYGVNS in the germline V gene. The V end lost 1 base, the J end lost 3 bases, and 7 bases lay between the germline ends. CDR3 DNA: TGTGCCAGCAGTGAATGGGACAACAATCAGCCCCAGCATTTT. It specifies CASSEWDNNQPQHF.

Of note for this clone: Other DNA variants within this sample encode the same CDR3. The J gene is TRBJ2-7, the V gene TRBV4-3; tentatively, D is TRBD1 (6 bases). Germline values: CDR1 LGHNA, CDR2 YSLEER. V gave up 0 bases and J gave up 3 bases, with 9 bases separating them. The CDR3 runs 14 residues. Here the CDR3 DNA reads TGCGCCAGCAGCCAAGACAGGGGAAGCTACGAGCAGTACTTC. Protein product: CASSQDRGSYEQYF.